This T cell receptor beta chain stems from a study of regulatory T cells in long-lasting Graves disease (dated by TCRdb to about 2021). Regarding the complete study: Persistent Graves' disease was defined as persistently positive TSH receptor autoantibodies together with antithyroid drug treatment for over 5 years. Persistent Graves' disease patients were compared with newly diagnosed Graves' disease patients by peripheral blood TCR sequencing and RNA sequencing. The study took place in China and was registered as a clinical trial. A total of 33 samples were covered by TCR sequencing, comprising some 13 persistent and around 20 newly diagnosed Graves' disease patients. Antithyroid drugs had been taken for approximately 9.5 years on average by persistent Graves' disease patients in the clinical cohort.

CDR1 and CDR2 were assigned from the germline V gene as SGHTA and FQGTGA. From the cysteine up to the phenylalanine, the CDR3 has a length of 14 residues. Of the read, only the CDR3 DNA is kept; its 42 bases are in frame from base 1. Here is what the overall study found, with its caveats: The study examined only peripheral blood because the primary lesion, thyroid tissue, could not be accessed. The authors acknowledged the small sample size as a limitation that may reduce accuracy. Patients with persistent disease shared more public clonotypes (approximately 2,500) than newly diagnosed patients did (nearly 1,000). Only the TCR beta chain was sequenced and analyzed. TRBV28, TRBJ1-2 and TRBJ2-5 were preferentially used in persistent disease, while TRBV20-1 and TRBJ2-1 were favored in newly diagnosed disease. Compared with newly diagnosed patients, persistent Graves' disease patients had lower TCR Shannon entropy and fewer highly expanded clones, which suggests clonal expansion.

This clonotype was counted only a few times. Which antigen it targets is not known. The junction and the germline gene differ at one end; a read error may be behind it. The library was built by means of multiplex PCR. TCRdb lists the instrument as Illumina HiSeq 4000. CDR3 regions were amplified by Arm-PCR with iRepertoire HTBI primers to construct TCR beta libraries. PCR products were gel purified before sequencing. Per the original workflow: A total of some 60 TRBV and 14 TRBJ segments were identified across samples and were used for gene usage analysis of CDR3 amino acid clonotypes. Filtered high-quality paired reads were merged into contigs using COPE and FqMerger. BLAST was used to align contigs to IMGT TRBV, TRBD and TRBJ reference genes, with CDR3 defined following IMGT. Clonotypes above 0.1% frequency were classified as highly expanded clones. Repertoire diversity was measured by Shannon entropy, and V-J evenness by the Gini coefficient. A clonotype was considered public if more than one individual shared it. TCRdb trimmed public reads at Q25 via fastp, called clones via MiXCR and kept in-frame beta chains. Duplicate CDR3 protein sequences are folded into a single record with the most common DNA and genes. The V and J calls reflect TCRdb's pipeline rather than the authors' work. The sample table lists 300,000 to 350,000 distinct CDR3 sequences, around 20% of them with a count of one. Clones ranked in the top ten supply 25% to 30% of the sample.

The sample's time point label is to be understood as: persistent/refractory GD, antithyroid drugs over 5 years with positive TRAb. RNA was extracted from PBMCs in TRIzol for both TCR sequencing and RNA sequencing. The diagnosis of Graves' disease was made according to American Thyroid Association guidelines. Recruitment of patients was carried out at an endocrinology department in Xi'an, China. From each patient, around 9 milliliters of peripheral blood was collected into an EDTA anticoagulant tube. Ficoll Paque Plus density gradient separation was used to isolate PBMCs, and no further T cell sorting was performed. An Agilent 2100 Bioanalyzer and agarose gel were used to check RNA quality, and a NanoDrop 2000 was used to measure RNA concentration.

This TCR was recovered from a female donor with Graves disease. The sequencing used peripheral blood mononuclear cells (PBMCs), collected when the disease was refractory, from a patient treated with antithyroid drugs. Recombination linked TRBV7-3 to TRBJ2-2; 8 central nucleotides agree with TRBD1. DNA sequence: TGTGCCAGCAGCTATGACAGGGGCACCAGGGAGCCGTTTTTT. Translated, it gives CASSYDRGTREPFF.